The sequence of this T cell receptor beta chain was determined in a study of beta chain features in type 1 diabetes. Findings of the study overall: Shorter TCRB CDR3s, moderately but significantly so, were found in Type 1 diabetes patients in all four CD4+ subsets.

Sorting gave populations that all exceeded 95% purity. V lost 2 bases to trimming and J lost 0 bases, with 11 bases between them. Per the germline V gene, CDR1 is MNHEY and CDR2 is SMNVEV (reference sequence). CDR3 length: 16 residues. Every bit of the isolated RNA underwent reverse transcription, so sequencing read expressed TCRB transcripts. Sequencing was performed with immunoSEQ multiplex PCR; in TCRdb, only in-frame clones are kept and a portion is missing. The table shows under 250,000 clones, with roughly 13% occurring only once. To note about this clone: What it binds is not known.

The chain employs TRBV27 and TRBJ2-1; D is unclear. This TCR derives from a man younger than 45 with type 1 diabetes. The specimen sequenced was naive CD4+ T cells from blood. In DNA form, the CDR3 reads TGTGCCAGCAGTTTAGAGTCCGCGAGCTCCTACAATGAGCAGTTCTTC. The encoded protein is CASSLESASSYNEQFF.